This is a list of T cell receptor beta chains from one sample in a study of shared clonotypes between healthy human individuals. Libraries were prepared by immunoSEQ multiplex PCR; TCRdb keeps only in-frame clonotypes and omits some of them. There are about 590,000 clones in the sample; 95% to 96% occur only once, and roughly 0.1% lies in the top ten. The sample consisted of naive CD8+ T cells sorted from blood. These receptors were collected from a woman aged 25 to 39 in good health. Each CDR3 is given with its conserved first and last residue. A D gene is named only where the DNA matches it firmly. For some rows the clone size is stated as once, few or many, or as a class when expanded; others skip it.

CASTPSGNYEQYF | TGTGCCAGCACCCCTAGCGGAAACTACGAGCAGTACTTC | . | TRBJ2-7 | TRBV28 | TRBD2
CASSFGTNEQFF | TGTGCCAGCAGTTTCGGGACAAATGAGCAGTTCTTC | . | TRBJ2-1 | TRBV27 | .
CASSLGQTGGTQYF | TGTGCCAGCAGCTTAGGACAGACAGGGGGGACCCAGTACTTC | . | TRBJ2-5 | TRBV13 | TRBD1
CASSASYSNQPQHF | TGTGCCAGCAGTGCTTCTTATAGCAATCAGCCCCAGCATTTT | once | TRBJ1-5 | TRBV2 | .
CASTDPLGGNTIYF | TGTGCCAGTACCGACCCACTAGGTGGAAACACCATATATTTT | . | TRBJ1-3 | TRBV28 | .
CASSELGSGPLGYEQYF | TGTGCCAGCAGTGAACTTGGTTCGGGGCCACTCGGCTACGAGCAGTACTTC | . | TRBJ2-7 | TRBV2 | .
CASTLLAGADEQYF | TGTGCCAGCACCCTACTAGCGGGAGCTGACGAGCAGTACTTC | . | TRBJ2-7 | TRBV6-5 | TRBD2
CASSLFGISSGNTIYF | TGTGCCAGCAGCTTATTTGGGATTAGCTCTGGAAACACCATATATTTT | . | TRBJ1-3 | TRBV13 | .
CASSVGGGSPDTQYF | TGTGCCAGCAGTGTCGGAGGCGGGAGCCCAGATACGCAGTATTTT | . | TRBJ2-3 | TRBV27 | TRBD2
CASSLALIGGPYSGANVLTF | TGTGCCAGCAGCTTAGCGCTAATTGGGGGGCCCTACTCTGGGGCCAACGTCCTGACTTTC | once | TRBJ2-6 | TRBV7-8 | .
CASSSPGQGPSEQYF | TGTGCCAGCAGCTCCCCTGGACAGGGGCCCAGCGAGCAGTACTTC | . | TRBJ2-7 | TRBV5-5 | TRBD1
CASRQYDSSYNEQFF | TGCGCCAGCAGGCAGTACGATAGCTCCTACAATGAGCAGTTCTTC | . | TRBJ2-1 | TRBV5-1 | .
CASSVSGRQRFNVYEQYF | TGTGCCAGCAGTGTTAGCGGGAGGCAGAGATTTAACGTCTACGAGCAGTACTTC | once | TRBJ2-7 | TRBV6-1 | TRBD2
CASSPRTFREQYF | TGTGCCAGCAGTCCCCGGACCTTTAGGGAGCAGTACTTC | . | TRBJ2-7 | TRBV28 | .
CASISEQGEVNTEAFF | TGCGCCAGCATTAGTGAACAGGGCGAAGTGAACACTGAAGCTTTCTTT | . | TRBJ1-1 | TRBV10-1 | .
CATSRGRPAGGGDEQFF | TGTGCCACCAGCAGAGGTCGGCCAGCGGGAGGGGGCGATGAGCAGTTCTTC | . | TRBJ2-1 | TRBV15 | TRBD2
CATSPVDTEAFF | TGTGCCACCTCACCGGTGGACACTGAAGCTTTCTTT | . | TRBJ1-1 | TRBV6-6 | .
CASRDTGDTEAFF | TGTGCCAGCAGAGACACGGGAGACACTGAAGCTTTCTTT | few | TRBJ1-1 | TRBV2 | .
CASSQDLGGVDYGYTF | TGTGCCAGCAGCCAAGATCTGGGGGGGGTTGACTATGGCTACACCTTC | . | TRBJ1-2 | TRBV14 | .
CASSLFGGRAIDTQYF | TGTGCCAGCAGTTTGTTCGGCGGGAGGGCCATAGATACGCAGTATTTT | . | TRBJ2-3 | TRBV28 | TRBD2
CASTLQSSLGEKLFF | TGTGCCAGCACCCTCCAATCGAGCCTTGGTGAAAAACTGTTTTTT | . | TRBJ1-4 | TRBV28 | .
CASSLETLPQETQYF | TGTGCCAGCAGCTTGGAGACCCTCCCCCAAGAGACCCAGTACTTC | . | TRBJ2-5 | TRBV7-6 | .
CASSFSSAGELFF | TGTGCCAGCAGCTTCTCGTCTGCCGGGGAGCTGTTTTTT | . | TRBJ2-2 | TRBV13 | .
CASSPWTGNDGELFF | TGTGCCAGCAGCCCCTGGACAGGGAATGACGGGGAGCTGTTTTTT | . | TRBJ2-2 | TRBV7-9 | TRBD1
CASSLVVGDGYTF | TGTGCCAGCAGCTTGGTCGTCGGCGATGGCTACACCTTC | . | TRBJ1-2 | TRBV5-8 | .
CASSTSGSVETQYF | TGTGCCAGCAGCACTAGCGGGAGTGTAGAGACCCAGTACTTC | . | TRBJ2-5 | TRBV27 | TRBD2
CASSYLAGPETQYF | TGTGCCAGCAGCTACCTAGCGGGTCCAGAGACCCAGTACTTC | once | TRBJ2-5 | TRBV5-5 | TRBD2
CASSRVAGIQETQYF | TGTGCCAGCAGCCGGGTAGCGGGAATTCAAGAGACCCAGTACTTC | . | TRBJ2-5 | TRBV28 | TRBD2
CASSPLAGELFF | TGTGCCAGCAGCCCTCTCGCCGGGGAGCTGTTTTTT | . | TRBJ2-2 | TRBV7-6 | .
CASSPGEGAYEQYF | TGCGCCAGCAGCCCGGGTGAGGGAGCCTACGAGCAGTACTTC | . | TRBJ2-7 | TRBV4-1 | .
CASRHFWDREPDSYEQYF | TGTGCCAGCAGACATTTCTGGGACAGGGAGCCCGACTCCTACGAGCAGTACTTC | . | TRBJ2-7 | TRBV2 | TRBD1
CASSLKWSLGQETQYF | TGTGCCAGCAGTTTGAAGTGGTCCCTGGGGCAAGAGACCCAGTACTTC | . | TRBJ2-5 | TRBV27 | .
CASSLAGGQGWYEQYF | TGTGCCAGCAGCTTGGCGGGGGGACAGGGGTGGTACGAGCAGTACTTC | . | TRBJ2-7 | TRBV5-6 | TRBD1
CASSQGQVFSGNTIYF | TGTGCCAGCAGCCAAGGTCAGGTCTTCTCTGGAAACACCATATATTTT | . | TRBJ1-3 | TRBV4-2 | .
CASSFNADAYNEQFF | TGTGCCAGCAGTTTCAATGCGGATGCCTACAATGAGCAGTTCTTC | . | TRBJ2-1 | TRBV27 | .
CASSYSGSGNTIYF | TGTGCCAGCAGTTACTCGGGGTCTGGAAACACCATATATTTT | . | TRBJ1-3 | TRBV6-5 | .
CASSYRGAGNYGYTF | TGTGCCAGCAGTTACCGGGGGGCAGGTAACTATGGCTACACCTTC | . | TRBJ1-2 | TRBV6-6 | .
CVRSVIRDSTTCYSNQPQHF | TGTGTCAGAAGCGTAATAAGAGACTCTACTACCTGTTATAGCAATCAGCCCCAGCATTTT | . | TRBJ1-5 | TRBV7-5 | .
CASSFGFAGAYNEQFF | TGTGCCAGCAGCTTTGGTTTTGCGGGAGCCTACAATGAGCAGTTCTTC | . | TRBJ2-1 | TRBV11-2 | TRBD2
CASSFQTGRSGTGELFF | TGCGCCAGCAGCTTTCAAACAGGGAGGTCGGGCACCGGGGAGCTGTTTTTT | . | TRBJ2-2 | TRBV5-1 | .
CASSVEDASYEQYF | TGTGCCAGCAGCGTAGAGGACGCTTCCTACGAGCAGTACTTC | . | TRBJ2-7 | TRBV9 | .
CSVALAGEARGEQFF | TGCAGCGTTGCATTAGCGGGGGAGGCTCGTGGTGAGCAGTTCTTC | . | TRBJ2-1 | TRBV29-1 | TRBD2
CASSQDRINEQFF | TGTGCCAGCAGCCAAGACAGAATCAATGAGCAGTTCTTC | . | TRBJ2-1 | TRBV14 | .
CARAGPLTSGTDELSTDTQYF | TGTGCCAGGGCAGGGCCCCTTACTAGCGGGACCGATGAGCTTAGCACAGATACGCAGTATTTT | once | TRBJ2-3 | TRBV2 | TRBD2
CASSWGQGDYEQYF | TGTGCCAGCAGCTGGGGACAGGGGGACTACGAGCAGTACTTC | . | TRBJ2-7 | TRBV5-6 | TRBD1
CASSPDRISYGYTF | TGTGCCAGCAGCCCAGACAGGATTTCGTATGGCTACACCTTC | . | TRBJ1-2 | TRBV13 | .
CASSFGTRTMDEQFF | TGTGCCAGCAGTTTTGGGACTAGGACAATGGATGAGCAGTTCTTC | . | TRBJ2-1 | TRBV27 | TRBD2
CAWSVPGQRLAKNIQYF | TGTGCCTGGAGTGTACCGGGGCAGAGACTAGCCAAAAACATTCAGTACTTC | . | TRBJ2-4 | TRBV30 | .
CASSLVLGATSYEQYF | TGTGCCAGCAGCTTGGTTTTGGGGGCGACCTCCTACGAGCAGTACTTC | . | TRBJ2-7 | TRBV5-8 | .
CASSKIPLGGGPYEQYF | TGTGCCAGTAGTAAAATACCCTTAGGGGGAGGACCCTACGAGCAGTACTTC | . | TRBJ2-7 | TRBV19 | .
CASSQDIGTAHYEQYF | TGTGCCAGCAGCCAGGATATCGGGACAGCTCACTACGAGCAGTACTTC | . | TRBJ2-7 | TRBV14 | TRBD1
CASSNYQRSGNTIYF | TGTGCCAGCAGCAATTATCAGCGCTCTGGAAACACCATATATTTT | . | TRBJ1-3 | TRBV7-9 | .
CASHTAGYNEQFF | TGTGCCAGTCACACTGCGGGGTACAATGAGCAGTTCTTC | once | TRBJ2-1 | TRBV19 | .
CASRGTSGSDTQYF | TGTGCCAGCAGGGGGACTAGCGGGAGTGATACGCAGTATTTT | . | TRBJ2-3 | TRBV2 | TRBD2